This T cell receptor (beta chain) was identified during a study of cytotoxic CD8 clonotypes in ibrutinib-treated CLL. Study-wide background: Averaging across samples gave about 240,000 productive templates and over 85,000 productive rearrangements.

Cryopreserved PBMCs were the source of approximately 2 micrograms of genomic DNA, which went to TCR beta libraries. Sequenced by immunoSEQ multiplex PCR; TCRdb stores in-frame clones only, minus some. This table has 15,000 or so clones, roughly 64% appearing once. This clone has a handful of counts. No antigen is known for it. Points from the study as a whole: Clonality was higher at baseline than in age-matched healthy donors and tracked circulating CD8+ T-cell counts. Collection times varied between progressing and sustained-remission patients.

The receptor was isolated from a human donor with chronic lymphocytic leukemia. The specimen was PBMCs, collected before ibrutinib treatment.

In DNA, the CDR3 is TGTGCCAGCAGTCCGCCGGGGTCGGTAGCGGGGGGTTACGAGCAGTACTTC. Translated: CASSPPGSVAGGYEQYF. The chain carries TRBV2 and TRBJ2-7, with 10 bases aligning to TRBD2. The junction had 14 bases not matched to a gene; V was cut back by 5 bases and J by 4 bases. Germline values: CDR1 SNHLY, CDR2 FYNNEI. This CDR3 contains 17 residues.